A single sample is the source of the 29 T cell receptor beta chains below, sequenced in a study of a mutant IDH1 vaccine in newly diagnosed glioma. Their antigens remain unidentified. This table comes from immunoSEQ multiplex PCR, and its TCRdb copy is limited to in-frame clones, with some not included. The sample includes over 65,000 clones, 84% of them seen just once. Time point of the sample: week 35, safety follow-up. The vaccine gave 300 ug of a 20-mer mutant IDH1 peptide subcutaneously per dose. The sample was PBMCs, taken from a glioma patient whose treatment included an IDH1 peptide vaccine. Receptors were obtained from a young man with glioma.

The chain joins TRBV11-2 to TRBJ1-6, with D unclear. Trimming took off 0 bases at V and 11 bases at J, with 5 bases between the two ends. This CDR3 spans 12 amino acids. Germline CDR1 is SGHAT and CDR2 is FQNNGV. CDR3 sequence: CASSLEIPPLHF. CDR3 in DNA: TGTGCCAGCAGCTTAGAAATCCCACCCCTCCACTTT.

J is TRBJ1-1 and V is TRBV28; a weak D match, TRBD1 (6 bases). This CDR3 contains 13 residues. CDR1 MDHEN and CDR2 SYDVKM come from the germline V gene. The V end lost 3 bases, the J end lost 1 base, and 6 bases lay between the germline ends. CDR3 sequence: CASSFRGNTEAFF. The CDR3 DNA reads as TGTGCCAGCAGTTTCAGGGGGAACACTGAAGCTTTCTTT.

This chain connects TRBV4-1 to TRBJ2-7; D gene ambiguous. Germline V gives CDR1 MGHRA, CDR2 YSYEKL. CDR3 length: 15 residues. Trimming removed 0 bases from V and 2 bases from J, with 11 bases in between. CDR3 region: CASSQDRARTYEQYF. The CDR3 DNA reads as TGCGCCAGCAGCCAAGATCGGGCGAGAACCTACGAGCAGTACTTC.

The chain is built from TRBV4-3 and TRBJ1-5; D gene uncertain. The CDR3 loop spans 17 amino acids. With 0 bases removed from V and 2 bases from J, the gap between germline ends came to 14 bases. Per germline, CDR1 LGHNA and CDR2 YSLEER. Here the CDR3 reads CASSQEPWGYGNQPQHF. In nucleotides, the CDR3 is TGCGCCAGCAGCCAAGAACCATGGGGTTACGGCAATCAGCCCCAGCATTTT.

This rearrangement joins TRBV6-5 to TRBJ2-3; 12 bases fit TRBD2. Germline CDR1 reads MNHEY; CDR2 reads SVGAGI. CDR3 length: 15 residues. The V segment lost 2 bases and the J segment 6 bases; nucleotides outside the gene matches: 3. This chain's CDR3 is CASSYRTSGVDTQYF. Here the CDR3 DNA reads TGTGCCAGCAGTTACAGGACTAGCGGGGTTGATACGCAGTATTTT.

DNA for the CDR3: TGTGCCAGCAGGTATTCCGGGACAGGGAACGAGCAGTACTTC. The encoded protein is CASRYSGTGNEQYF. This chain joins TRBV7-9 and TRBJ2-7, with 9 bases fitting TRBD1. CDR3 length: 14 amino acids. With V trimmed by 6 bases and J by 5 bases, 8 bases remained unmatched. The germline V gene encodes CDR1 SEHNR and CDR2 FQNEAQ (reference sequence). The variable domain in full, completed from reference TRBV7-9 and TRBJ2-7, reads DTGVSQNPRHKITKRGQNVTFRCDPISEHNRLYWYRQTLGQGPEFLTYFQNEAQLEKSRLLSDRFSAERPKGSFSTLEIQRTEQGDSAMYLCASRYSGTGNEQYFGPGTRLTVT.

This sequence joins TRBV7-2 and TRBJ2-7; 7 nucleotides agree with TRBD1. The CDR3 length is 14 residues. V lost 3 bases to trimming and J lost 5 bases; unmatched junction nucleotides: 7. Germline values: CDR1 SGHTA, CDR2 FQGNSA. Written as DNA, the CDR3 is TGTGCCAGCAGCTTTGACAGGGCCCGCGACGAGCAGTACTTC. Encoded protein: CASSFDRARDEQYF.

V is TRBV7-6 and J is TRBJ1-4; D unresolved. The CDR3 contains 18 residues. Germline loops: CDR1 SGHVS, CDR2 FNYEAQ. V was shortened by 4 bases and J by 0 bases, with 18 bases between the two germline ends. As DNA, the CDR3 is TGTGCCAGCAGCTCCGTATTGCTTACAGAAGCAACTAATGAAAAACTGTTTTTT. It yields the protein CASSSVLLTEATNEKLFF.

This clone was observed a few times. The rearrangement uses TRBV30 and TRBJ1-1; D remains ambiguous. Germline assignment: CDR1 GTSNPN and CDR2 SVGIG (reference sequence). The CDR3 runs 13 residues. Trimming removed 0 bases from V and 2 bases from J, with 7 bases in between. The CDR3 DNA follows: TGTGCCTGGAGTGTACAGATAAACACTGAAGCTTTCTTT. Translating it yields CAWSVQINTEAFF.

The chain employs TRBV19 and TRBJ1-6; the match to TRBD1 covers 7 bases. This CDR3 contains 14 residues. Germline loops: CDR1 LNHDA, CDR2 SQIVND (reference sequence). V lost 4 bases to trimming and J lost 7 bases; unmatched junction nucleotides: 4. CDR3 in DNA: TGTGCCAGTAGTACGGACAGGTTAAATTCACCCCTCCACTTT. Its translation: CASSTDRLNSPLHF.

The chain recombines TRBV10-3 with TRBJ2-1, with 10 bases matching TRBD2. With V trimmed by 0 bases and J by 0 bases, 11 bases remained unmatched. Germline V gene lookup returns CDR1 ENHRY and CDR2 SYGVKD. This CDR3 is 20 amino acids long. CDR3 sequence reads: CAISESKPGLAQSSYNEQFF. In DNA form, the CDR3 reads TGTGCCATCAGTGAGTCGAAGCCGGGACTAGCGCAGAGCTCCTACAATGAGCAGTTCTTC.

This clone has a handful of counts. The chain couples TRBV4-1 to TRBJ1-1; perhaps TRBD1 as D (5 bases). The CDR3 has 13 residues. CDR1 is MGHRA, CDR2 YSYEKL, per germline. The V end lost 0 bases, the J end lost 7 bases, and 9 bases lay between the germline ends. The CDR3 nucleotides are TGCGCCAGCAGCCAAGATAACGGGGGTGAAGCTTTCTTT. This sequence encodes CASSQDNGGEAFF.

In its sample, this clone was seen a few times. The chain joins TRBV5-4 to TRBJ1-2; 8 positions match TRBD1. CDR3 size: 15 residues. Germline assignment: CDR1 SGHNT and CDR2 YYREEE (reference sequence). J lost 3 bases, V lost 4 bases, and 8 bases had no gene match. CDR3 sequence (DNA): TGTGCCAGCAGCAGGGGACAGGCACACTACTATGGCTACACCTTC. Translation: CASSRGQAHYYGYTF.

The chain couples TRBV7-9 to TRBJ2-5; D gene ambiguous. Germline CDR1 is SEHNR and CDR2 is FQNEAQ (reference sequence). Trimming pared 6 bases from V and 4 bases from J, leaving 15 bases between. The CDR3 sequence is 14 residues long. CDR3 in DNA: TGTGCCAGCAGGCGCAGTTTTTCGGGAGAGACCCAGTACTTC. As protein: CASRRSFSGETQYF.

CDR3 bases: TGTGCCAGCTCAGGACAGATTGACTCCTACGAGCAGTACTTC. Translation gives CASSGQIDSYEQYF. The rearrangement links TRBV18 to TRBJ2-7, with D perhaps matching TRBD1 (6 bases). The CDR3 spans 14 residues. Germline V CDR1 and CDR2: KGHSH, LQKENI. V dropped 5 bases and J dropped 0 bases, with 11 bases sitting between them.

This rearrangement joins TRBV19 to TRBJ1-4, with TRBD1 identical over 8 bases. Germline CDR1 reads LNHDA; CDR2 reads SQIVND (reference sequence). With V trimmed by 5 bases and J by 5 bases, 4 bases remained unmatched. The CDR3 contains 14 residues. The CDR3 protein is CASSHRGANEKLFF. The CDR3 coding sequence is TGTGCCAGTAGTCACAGGGGGGCGAATGAAAAACTGTTTTTT.

V usage is TRBV7-2 and J usage is TRBJ2-5, with 7 bases fitting TRBD1. The CDR3 has 14 amino acids. Germline CDR1 is SGHTA and CDR2 is FQGNSA. Losses at the gene ends were 5 bases for V and 1 base for J; bases not matched to a gene: 4. CDR3 sequence reads: CASSPDRSQETQYF. CDR3 nucleotides: TGTGCCAGCAGCCCGGACAGGAGCCAAGAGACCCAGTACTTC.

The V and J genes are TRBV29-1 and TRBJ2-7, with D perhaps matching TRBD2 (5 bases). Germline CDR1 reads SQVTM; CDR2 reads ANQGSEA. The V end was cut by 6 bases, the J end by 7 bases, with 16 bases between. The CDR3 length is 12 residues. The CDR3 loop reads CSVRPPGEEQYF. The CDR3 DNA reads TGCAGCGTCCGGCCCCCCGGGGAAGAGCAGTACTTC.

V gene TRBV10-3 combines with J gene TRBJ1-5; D gene unclear. In germline, CDR1 is ENHRY, CDR2 SYGVKD. Trimming removed 2 bases at V and 0 bases at J, with 5 bases between. The CDR3 length is 14 residues. CDR3 coding DNA: TGTGCCATCAGTGAGGAATATAGCAATCAGCCCCAGCATTTT. Amino acids: CAISEEYSNQPQHF.

The genes are TRBV5-6 and TRBJ2-1; TRBD1 aligns across 7 bases. The CDR3 totals 12 residues. Trimming at V came to 2 bases and at J to 14 bases, leaving 7 bases not matched to a gene. The germline V gene encodes CDR1 SGHDT and CDR2 YYEEEE. The CDR3 sequence is CASSFSAQGKFF. The CDR3 region has the DNA TGTGCCAGCAGCTTTTCGGCACAGGGGAAGTTCTTC.

The chain couples TRBV18 to TRBJ2-5; 8 nucleotides agree with TRBD1. Germline assignment: CDR1 KGHSH and CDR2 LQKENI. The length of the CDR3 is 16 residues. V trimming: 2 bases; J trimming: 4 bases; junction bases outside the gene matches: 9. CDR3 bases: TGTGCCAGCTCACCAATGAGAGGACAGGGCTCAGAGACCCAGTACTTC. It specifies CASSPMRGQGSETQYF.

This clone was picked up a small number of times. The genes are TRBV5-1 and TRBJ1-1; 7 bases fit TRBD1. Germline V lookup: CDR1 SGHRS, CDR2 YFSETQ. CDR3 length equals 14 residues. J lost 4 bases, V lost 2 bases, and 5 bases had no gene match. The DNA for the CDR3 is TGCGCCAGCAGCTTAGGGGGCGCATCCACTGAAGCTTTCTTT. Translating gives CASSLGGASTEAFF.

The V and J genes are TRBV4-3 and TRBJ1-2; 7 positions agree with TRBD1. The trim removed 0 bases at V and 2 bases at J, leaving 9 bases unmatched. The germline gives CDR1 LGHNA, CDR2 YSLEER. The CDR3 consists of 17 residues. CDR3 sequence (DNA): TGCGCCAGCAGCCAAGATCGGAACGGACAGGTCAACTATGGCTACACCTTC. This encodes CASSQDRNGQVNYGYTF.

The V call is TRBV7-2, the J call TRBJ2-1; TRBD1 aligns across 8 bases. This CDR3 is built from 15 residues. Losses at the gene ends were 1 base for V and 8 bases for J; bases not matched to a gene: 7. CDR1 is SGHTA and CDR2 is FQGNSA in the germline V gene. CDR3 nucleotides: TGTGCCAGCAGCTTAGGACAGGGGTGGGCCGATGAGCAGTTCTTC. It codes for CASSLGQGWADEQFF.

The chain uses TRBV19 and TRBJ1-1; D may be TRBD1 (5 bases). Germline V gene lookup returns CDR1 LNHDA and CDR2 SQIVND (reference sequence). V was pared by 3 bases and J by 5 bases, with 7 bases between. The CDR3 is made up of 12 amino acids. The CDR3 sequence: CASSIGATEAFF. CDR3 in DNA: TGTGCCAGTAGTATCGGGGCGACTGAAGCTTTCTTT.

Here the CDR3 DNA reads TGCGCCAGCAGCCAAGAACAGGCTACCAAATCCTACGAGCAGTACTTC. It specifies CASSQEQATKSYEQYF. The chain joins TRBV4-3 to TRBJ2-7, with D possibly TRBD1 on 5 matching bases. The V gene's germline CDR1 is LGHNA and CDR2 YSLEER. The V gene lost 0 bases and the J gene lost 1 base, with 13 bases spanning the gap. The length of the CDR3 is 16 residues.

V usage is TRBV19 and J usage is TRBJ1-1; D uncertain. Germline lookup yields CDR1 LNHDA and CDR2 SQIVND (reference sequence). V was clipped by 6 bases and J by 7 bases, with 9 bases between them. This CDR3 comprises 11 residues. The CDR3 spells CASSLAHEAFF. Written as DNA, the CDR3 is TGTGCCAGTAGCCTCGCGCATGAAGCTTTCTTT.

The gene calls are TRBV5-5 and TRBJ1-1, with D unresolved. CDR3 length: 13 residues. Per the germline V gene, CDR1 is SGHKS and CDR2 is YYEKEE (reference sequence). V lost 4 bases and J 1 base, leaving 8 bases between the germline ends. The CDR3 DNA sequence: TGTGCCAGCAGCCTCAACAGGAACACTGAAGCTTTCTTT. Its translation: CASSLNRNTEAFF.

Written as DNA, the CDR3 is TGTGCCAGCACGCGGCGGGGCAGGATGAACACTGAAGCTTTCTTT. Translation gives CASTRRGRMNTEAFF. The J gene is TRBJ1-1, the V gene TRBV27; D perhaps matches TRBD1 (5 bases). CDR1 MNHEY and CDR2 SMNVEV come from the germline V gene (reference sequence). V was shortened by 7 bases and J by 0 bases, with 15 bases between the two germline ends. This CDR3 comprises 15 residues.